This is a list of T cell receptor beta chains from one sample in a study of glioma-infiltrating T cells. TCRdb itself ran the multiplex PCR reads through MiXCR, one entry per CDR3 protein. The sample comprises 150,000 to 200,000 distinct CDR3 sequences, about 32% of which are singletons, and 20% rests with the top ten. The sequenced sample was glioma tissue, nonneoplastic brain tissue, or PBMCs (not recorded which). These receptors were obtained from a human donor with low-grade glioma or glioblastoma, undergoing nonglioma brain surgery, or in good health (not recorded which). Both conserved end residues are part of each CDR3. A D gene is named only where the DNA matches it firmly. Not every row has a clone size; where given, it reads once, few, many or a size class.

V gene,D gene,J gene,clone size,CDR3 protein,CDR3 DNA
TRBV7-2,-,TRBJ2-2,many,CASSLVGYTGELFF,TGTGCCAGCAGCTTAGTAGGGTACACCGGGGAGCTGTTTTTT
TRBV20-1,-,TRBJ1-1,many,CSARDLLNTEAFF,TGCAGTGCTAGAGATCTCTTGAACACTGAAGCTTTCTTT
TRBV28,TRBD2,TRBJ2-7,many,CASSPSGRAFDEQYF,TGTGCCAGCAGTCCTAGCGGGAGGGCCTTCGACGAGCAGTACTTC
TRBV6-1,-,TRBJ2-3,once,CASSCLASPSSTDKQYF,TGTGCCAGCAGTTGTCTAGCGAGCCCCAGTAGCACAGATAAGCAGTATTTT
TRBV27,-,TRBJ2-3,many,CASSPATDTQYF,TGTGCCAGCAGCCCGGCCACAGATACGCAGTATTTT
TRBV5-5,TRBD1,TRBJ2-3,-,CASSTPPGQYATDTQYF,TGTGCCAGCAGCACGCCCCCGGGACAGTATGCCACAGATACGCAGTATTTT
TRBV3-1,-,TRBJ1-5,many,CASSQDWVNQPQHF,TGTGCCAGCAGCCAAGATTGGGTCAATCAGCCCCAGCATTTT
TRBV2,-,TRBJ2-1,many,CASIFQGGRDEQFF,TGTGCCAGCATCTTTCAAGGGGGTCGGGATGAGCAGTTCTTC
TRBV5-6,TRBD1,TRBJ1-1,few,CASRRQGGATEAFF,TGTGCCAGCAGGCGACAGGGGGGAGCGACTGAAGCTTTCTTT
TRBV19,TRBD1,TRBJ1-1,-,CASSVGGQGTEAFF,TGTGCCAGTAGTGTTGGGGGACAGGGGACTGAAGCTTTCTTT
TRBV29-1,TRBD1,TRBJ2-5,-,CSVGRDRVQETQYF,TGCAGCGTGGGGCGGGACAGGGTGCAAGAGACCCAGTACTTC
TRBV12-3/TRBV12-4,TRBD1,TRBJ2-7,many,CASSPTGYEGEQYF,TGTGCCAGCAGTCCGACAGGGTATGAAGGCGAGCAGTACTTC
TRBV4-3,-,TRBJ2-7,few,CASSQDTPGRREQYF,TGCGCCAGCAGCCAAGATACGCCAGGGAGGCGCGAGCAGTACTTC
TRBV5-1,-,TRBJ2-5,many,CASSPSVPETQYF,TGCGCCAGCAGCCCCTCGGTACCGGAGACCCAGTACTTC
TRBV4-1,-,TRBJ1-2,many,CASSQRQGYTF,TGCGCCAGCAGCCAACGTCAAGGCTACACCTTC
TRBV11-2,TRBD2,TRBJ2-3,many,CASSSSTSTSTDTQYF,TGTGCCAGCAGCTCCTCGACTAGCACCAGCACAGATACGCAGTATTTT
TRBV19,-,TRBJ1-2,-,CASSSDLRDGRYGYTF,TGTGCCAGTAGTTCCGACCTCCGGGACGGTCGGTATGGCTACACCTTC
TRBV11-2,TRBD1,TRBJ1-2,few,CASSLQGEDGYTF,TGTGCCAGCAGCCTACAGGGGGAGGATGGCTACACCTTC
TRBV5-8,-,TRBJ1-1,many,CASSPSTMVAEAFF,TGTGCCAGCAGCCCGAGTACCATGGTCGCTGAAGCTTTCTTT
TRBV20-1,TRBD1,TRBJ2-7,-,CSTRKTGMNEQYF,TGCAGTACTAGAAAGACAGGGATGAACGAGCAGTACTTC
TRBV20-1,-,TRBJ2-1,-,CSARVVGGYNEQFF,TGCAGTGCTAGAGTAGTTGGAGGGTACAATGAGCAGTTCTTT
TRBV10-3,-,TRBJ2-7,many,CAISARGTYEQYF,TGTGCCATCAGTGCAAGGGGAACCTACGAGCAGTACTTC
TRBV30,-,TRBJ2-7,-,CAWTIYHSEQYF,TGTGCCTGGACGATCTATCACTCCGAGCAGTACTTC
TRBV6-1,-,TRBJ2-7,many,CASSRGVPPYEQYF,TGTGCCAGCAGTAGGGGGGTCCCCCCCTACGAGCAGTACTTC
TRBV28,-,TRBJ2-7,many,CTSRPGQGGYEQYF,TGTACCAGCAGACCCGGGCAAGGGGGATACGAGCAGTACTTC
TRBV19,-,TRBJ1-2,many,CASSIGKYGYTF,TGTGCCAGTAGTATCGGGAAATATGGCTACACCTTC
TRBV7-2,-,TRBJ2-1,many,CASTAPGTSYNEQFF,TGTGCCAGCACCGCTCCTGGCACCTCTTACAATGAGCAGTTCTTC
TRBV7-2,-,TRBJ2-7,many,CASSLGGRHYEQYF,TGTGCCAGCAGCTTGGGGGGGCGCCACTACGAGCAGTACTTC
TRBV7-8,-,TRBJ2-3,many,CASSLFNRVPTDTQYF,TGTGCCAGCAGCTTATTTAACAGGGTCCCCACAGATACGCAGTATTTT
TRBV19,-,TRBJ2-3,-,CSSTPGSPTDTQYF,TGTTCCAGTACACCGGGGTCACCCACAGATACGCAGTATTTT
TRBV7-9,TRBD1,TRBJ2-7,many,CASSSGTEIYEQYF,TGTGCCAGCAGCTCCGGGACAGAAATTTACGAGCAGTACTTC